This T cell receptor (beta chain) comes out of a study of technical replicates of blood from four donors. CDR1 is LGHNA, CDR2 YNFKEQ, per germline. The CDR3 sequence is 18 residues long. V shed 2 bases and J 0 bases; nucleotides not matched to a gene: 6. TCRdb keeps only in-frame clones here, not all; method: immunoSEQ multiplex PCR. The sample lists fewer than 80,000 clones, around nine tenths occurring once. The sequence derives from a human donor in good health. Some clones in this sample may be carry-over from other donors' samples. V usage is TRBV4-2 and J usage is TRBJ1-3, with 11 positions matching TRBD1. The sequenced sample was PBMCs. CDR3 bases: TGTGCCAGCAGCCAACCGGGACAGGGGGTAAACTCTGGAAACACCATATATTTT. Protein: CASSQPGQGVNSGNTIYF.